Listed below are T cell receptor beta chains from one sample, sequenced in a study of beta chain features in type 1 diabetes. Measured with immunoSEQ multiplex PCR; TCRdb has only the in-frame clones, and not every one. The data contain around 310,000 clones, 11% of them singletons. The specimen was naive CD4+ T cells from blood. The receptors were gathered from a woman in her twenties or thirties in good health. Both conserved end residues are part of each CDR3. A D gene is named only where the DNA matches it firmly. Expanded clones are given a class, and other clones once, few, many or no size at all.

CDR3nt: TGTGCCTGGAGTTCAGGAGGAACTTACAATGAGCAGTTCTTC; CDR3aa: CAWSSGGTYNEQFF; abundance: few; v_gene: TRBV30; d_gene: -; j_gene: TRBJ2-1
CDR3nt: TGTGCCAGCAGCTTCGATTACCGGGGGAAACAGCCGCCCCAGCATTTT; CDR3aa: CASSFDYRGKQPPQHF; abundance: few; v_gene: TRBV7-9; d_gene: -; j_gene: TRBJ1-5
CDR3nt: TGTGCCAGCAGTGGGGCGGGGATCACAGATACGCAGTATTTT; CDR3aa: CASSGAGITDTQYF; abundance: few; v_gene: TRBV25-1; d_gene: -; j_gene: TRBJ2-3
CDR3nt: TGTGCCAGCAGTGACGACAGAAAAAACTCTGGGGCCAACGTCCTGACTTTC; CDR3aa: CASSDDRKNSGANVLTF; abundance: -; v_gene: TRBV25-1; d_gene: -; j_gene: TRBJ2-6
CDR3nt: TGCGCCAGCAGCTTGGTTCTAGCGGGAGGGCCAGGTCTCCATGAGCAGTTCTTC; CDR3aa: CASSLVLAGGPGLHEQFF; abundance: few; v_gene: TRBV5-1; d_gene: TRBD2; j_gene: TRBJ2-1
CDR3nt: TGTGCCAGCAGCTTAAGGGGGCTTAACACTGAAGCTTTCTTT; CDR3aa: CASSLRGLNTEAFF; abundance: -; v_gene: TRBV7-2; d_gene: TRBD1; j_gene: TRBJ1-1
CDR3nt: TGTGCCAGTAGTGATTGGAGAGCGGGAGTCCCCGGGGAGCTGTTTTTT; CDR3aa: CASSDWRAGVPGELFF; abundance: -; v_gene: TRBV19; d_gene: TRBD2; j_gene: TRBJ2-2
CDR3nt: TGTGCCAGCAGTTTATCCGGACAGGGGAAGGGCAATGAGCAGTTCTTC; CDR3aa: CASSLSGQGKGNEQFF; abundance: -; v_gene: TRBV28; d_gene: TRBD1; j_gene: TRBJ2-1
CDR3nt: TGTGCCAGCAGCTTTTCTCAAGAGACCCAGTACTTC; CDR3aa: CASSFSQETQYF; abundance: -; v_gene: TRBV7-9; d_gene: -; j_gene: TRBJ2-5
CDR3nt: TGTGCCAGCAGTTACTCTATGGGGCATACCGGGGAGCTGTTTTTT; CDR3aa: CASSYSMGHTGELFF; abundance: few; v_gene: TRBV6-6; d_gene: -; j_gene: TRBJ2-2
CDR3nt: TGTGCCATCAGTGAAAGGACAGAAGCTTTCTTT; CDR3aa: CAISERTEAFF; abundance: few; v_gene: TRBV10-3; d_gene: -; j_gene: TRBJ1-1
CDR3nt: TGTGCCAGCAGTCGACAGGGTACCGGGGAGCTGTTTTTT; CDR3aa: CASSRQGTGELFF; abundance: -; v_gene: TRBV6-5; d_gene: TRBD1; j_gene: TRBJ2-2
CDR3nt: TGCGCCAGCAGCAAACTAGCGGGAGGCACAGATACGCAGTATTTT; CDR3aa: CASSKLAGGTDTQYF; abundance: -; v_gene: TRBV5-1; d_gene: TRBD2; j_gene: TRBJ2-3
CDR3nt: TGTGCCAGTAGTCCCGGACTAGCGGAGTTCTACAATGAGCAGTTCTTC; CDR3aa: CASSPGLAEFYNEQFF; abundance: few; v_gene: TRBV19; d_gene: TRBD2; j_gene: TRBJ2-1
CDR3nt: TGTGCCAGCAGCTTAGTAGAAGGGGTGGGCGGGGAGCTGTTTTTT; CDR3aa: CASSLVEGVGGELFF; abundance: -; v_gene: TRBV7-2; d_gene: -; j_gene: TRBJ2-2
CDR3nt: TGTGCCAGCAGTCTTGACAGGGTTATTTACGAGCAGTACTTC; CDR3aa: CASSLDRVIYEQYF; abundance: few; v_gene: TRBV28; d_gene: TRBD1; j_gene: TRBJ2-7
CDR3nt: TGTGCCAGCAGCGGGCAGGGGGCATCGAACATTCAGTACTTC; CDR3aa: CASSGQGASNIQYF; abundance: few; v_gene: TRBV13; d_gene: TRBD1; j_gene: TRBJ2-4
CDR3nt: TGTGCCAGCAGGGGCGGACAGGGGTCGACTAACTATGGCTACACCTTC; CDR3aa: CASRGGQGSTNYGYTF; abundance: few; v_gene: TRBV28; d_gene: TRBD1; j_gene: TRBJ1-2
CDR3nt: TGTGCCAGCAGTTTGCGATGGAATGAGCAGTTCTTC; CDR3aa: CASSLRWNEQFF; abundance: -; v_gene: TRBV28; d_gene: -; j_gene: TRBJ2-1
CDR3nt: TGTGCCAGCAGCCCACAGGGACGGCTTAATGGCGGTGAGCAGTTCTTC; CDR3aa: CASSPQGRLNGGEQFF; abundance: few; v_gene: TRBV7-3; d_gene: -; j_gene: TRBJ2-1
CDR3nt: TGTGCCAGCAGCTTTTATCGGGGGACGGTGACCGGGGAGCTGTTTTTT; CDR3aa: CASSFYRGTVTGELFF; abundance: -; v_gene: TRBV11-1; d_gene: -; j_gene: TRBJ2-2
CDR3nt: TGTGCCAGCAGTTACTCGTCTAGTTACGAGCAGTACTTC; CDR3aa: CASSYSSSYEQYF; abundance: few; v_gene: TRBV6-6; d_gene: -; j_gene: TRBJ2-7
CDR3nt: TGTGCCATCAGCGCACCGGGAACTTACTACGAGCAGTACTTC; CDR3aa: CAISAPGTYYEQYF; abundance: -; v_gene: TRBV10-3; d_gene: -; j_gene: TRBJ2-7
CDR3nt: TGCAGTGCTAAAACAGGGTTCGAGCAGTACTTC; CDR3aa: CSAKTGFEQYF; abundance: -; v_gene: TRBV20-1; d_gene: -; j_gene: TRBJ2-7
CDR3nt: TGTGCCAGCAGCCCTACTTCAACTAATGAAAAACTGTTTTTT; CDR3aa: CASSPTSTNEKLFF; abundance: -; v_gene: TRBV7-6; d_gene: -; j_gene: TRBJ1-4
CDR3nt: TGTGCCAGCAGCGGGGGGGCGGGACCGGGAACAGATACGCAGTATTTT; CDR3aa: CASSGGAGPGTDTQYF; abundance: -; v_gene: TRBV7-3; d_gene: -; j_gene: TRBJ2-3
CDR3nt: TGTGCCAGCAGGAGGACAGGGGCGGGGAAAGGTGAGCAGTTCTTC; CDR3aa: CASRRTGAGKGEQFF; abundance: -; v_gene: TRBV5-4; d_gene: TRBD1; j_gene: TRBJ2-1
CDR3nt: TGTGCCAGCACGGGCAGGGATAACTATGGCTACACCTTC; CDR3aa: CASTGRDNYGYTF; abundance: -; v_gene: TRBV9; d_gene: -; j_gene: TRBJ1-2
CDR3nt: TGTGCCAGCAGGAAGACAGGGGCCCTTAATCAGCCCCAGCATTTT; CDR3aa: CASRKTGALNQPQHF; abundance: few; v_gene: TRBV5-6; d_gene: TRBD1; j_gene: TRBJ1-5
CDR3nt: TGTGCCACCAGCAGAGAGACAGGGGGGATCAATGAAAAACTGTTTTTT; CDR3aa: CATSRETGGINEKLFF; abundance: -; v_gene: TRBV15; d_gene: TRBD1; j_gene: TRBJ1-4
CDR3nt: TGTGCCAGCAGTGAAGGTCTAGCGGGACGCGGAGAGACCCAGTACTTC; CDR3aa: CASSEGLAGRGETQYF; abundance: -; v_gene: TRBV25-1; d_gene: TRBD2; j_gene: TRBJ2-5
CDR3nt: TGTGCCAGCAGCTTAAATGGGCTAGCGGGGGCCGGGGCCAATGAGCAGTTCTTC; CDR3aa: CASSLNGLAGAGANEQFF; abundance: -; v_gene: TRBV7-3; d_gene: TRBD2; j_gene: TRBJ2-1
CDR3nt: TGTGCCAGCAGTCGACAGTCCTCCTACGAGCAGTACTTC; CDR3aa: CASSRQSSYEQYF; abundance: -; v_gene: TRBV6-5; d_gene: -; j_gene: TRBJ2-7
CDR3nt: TGTGCCAGCACCTCCGGGGGGACAGGGATCCCCTACGAGCAGTACTTC; CDR3aa: CASTSGGTGIPYEQYF; abundance: few; v_gene: TRBV14; d_gene: TRBD1; j_gene: TRBJ2-7
CDR3nt: TGTGCCAGCAGTCACGCCGGGGGTACTAATGAAAAACTGTTTTTT; CDR3aa: CASSHAGGTNEKLFF; abundance: -; v_gene: TRBV25-1; d_gene: -; j_gene: TRBJ1-4
CDR3nt: TGTGCCAGCAGCCCAGACAGGGGAAGCTCCTACGAGCAGTACTTC; CDR3aa: CASSPDRGSSYEQYF; abundance: -; v_gene: TRBV7-8; d_gene: TRBD1; j_gene: TRBJ2-7
CDR3nt: TGCAGCGCCGGGACTAGCGGGAGGCAAGAGCAGTACTTC; CDR3aa: CSAGTSGRQEQYF; abundance: -; v_gene: TRBV29-1; d_gene: TRBD2; j_gene: TRBJ2-5
CDR3nt: TGTGCCAGCAGCGTTGGACCGGGACTAGCGGGATCATACGAGCAGTACTTC; CDR3aa: CASSVGPGLAGSYEQYF; abundance: few; v_gene: TRBV9; d_gene: TRBD2; j_gene: TRBJ2-7
CDR3nt: TGTGCCAGCAGCTTGCAGGGCGCTAATGAAGCTTTCTTT; CDR3aa: CASSLQGANEAFF; abundance: few; v_gene: TRBV7-3; d_gene: -; j_gene: TRBJ1-1
CDR3nt: TGTGCCTGGACGATGACAGGGATAAACACCGGGGAGCTGTTTTTT; CDR3aa: CAWTMTGINTGELFF; abundance: few; v_gene: TRBV30; d_gene: TRBD1; j_gene: TRBJ2-2
CDR3nt: TGCGCCAGCAGCCCGGCTGGGGGGGCGGGCGAGCAGTACTTC; CDR3aa: CASSPAGGAGEQYF; abundance: -; v_gene: TRBV5-1; d_gene: -; j_gene: TRBJ2-7
CDR3nt: TGTGCCACCGCGGGGCCACGGGAGCAGTACTTC; CDR3aa: CATAGPREQYF; abundance: few; v_gene: TRBV27; d_gene: -; j_gene: TRBJ2-7
CDR3nt: TGTGCCAGCCGTTCCTTTACTAGCGGGGGGGAGACCCAGTACTTC; CDR3aa: CASRSFTSGGETQYF; abundance: -; v_gene: TRBV2; d_gene: TRBD2; j_gene: TRBJ2-5
CDR3nt: TGTGCCAGCAGCTTAGGCCGGCAGGGGGGAGAGACCCAGTACTTC; CDR3aa: CASSLGRQGGETQYF; abundance: -; v_gene: TRBV13; d_gene: -; j_gene: TRBJ2-5
CDR3nt: TGTGCCAGCAGCTCACAGGGCTATGGCTACACCTTC; CDR3aa: CASSSQGYGYTF; abundance: -; v_gene: TRBV7-2; d_gene: -; j_gene: TRBJ1-2
CDR3nt: TGTGCCAGCAGCTTAGGGACAGGCGGCGAGCAGTACTTC; CDR3aa: CASSLGTGGEQYF; abundance: few; v_gene: TRBV7-6; d_gene: TRBD1; j_gene: TRBJ2-7
CDR3nt: TGTGCCTGGGATAAACAGGGGAGAACTGAAGCTTTCTTT; CDR3aa: CAWDKQGRTEAFF; abundance: -; v_gene: TRBV30; d_gene: TRBD1; j_gene: TRBJ1-1
CDR3nt: TGTGCCAGCAGAGGGGATGGGAATCAGCCCCAGCATTTT; CDR3aa: CASRGDGNQPQHF; abundance: few; v_gene: TRBV2; d_gene: -; j_gene: TRBJ1-5
CDR3nt: TGTGCCACCAGCAGAGATAGCGGGACTAGCGGGAGGGCCGTCAATGAGCAGTTCTTC; CDR3aa: CATSRDSGTSGRAVNEQFF; abundance: -; v_gene: TRBV15; d_gene: TRBD2; j_gene: TRBJ2-1
CDR3nt: TGTGCCAGCTCATCCCAGCGGGAGGGCCGCGACGAGCAGTACTTC; CDR3aa: CASSSQREGRDEQYF; abundance: few; v_gene: TRBV18; d_gene: TRBD2; j_gene: TRBJ2-7